The 13 T cell receptor beta chains presented below share a single source sample, sequenced in a study of ipilimumab plus nivolumab after autologous stem cell transplantation. The data were produced by immunoSEQ multiplex PCR, yet TCRdb's version contains in-frame clones alone and is incomplete. The data contain tens of thousands of clones, approximately 92% of them seen just once; the ten biggest clones take up under 0.95%. Source: PBMCs, taken in a trial of ipilimumab plus nivolumab as post-transplant consolidation. The receptors were sampled from a male donor with multiple myeloma.

The rearrangement links TRBV6-5 to TRBJ2-7; D call uncertain. The CDR3 has 15 residues. V shed 6 bases and J shed 0 bases, with 15 bases lying between them. The germline V gene encodes CDR1 MNHEY and CDR2 SVGAGI. The CDR3 is CASRRNDAHSYEQYF. CDR3 nucleotides: TGTGCCAGCAGGAGAAATGACGCGCACTCCTACGAGCAGTACTTC.

This sequence joins TRBV18 and TRBJ2-2; 8 bases map to TRBD2. V was pared by 3 bases and J by 7 bases, with 7 bases of the junction left unmatched. This CDR3 contains 15 residues. From germline, CDR1 is KGHSH and CDR2 LQKENI. The CDR3 DNA is TGTGCCAGCTCACCGGCCACTAGCGGTAGCGGGGAGCTGTTTTTT. Protein product: CASSPATSGSGELFF.

The chain links TRBV10-3 to TRBJ1-5, with TRBD1 matching 9 bases. The CDR3 sequence is 18 residues long. V lost 0 bases to trimming and J lost 5 bases; unmatched junction nucleotides: 11. Germline assignment: CDR1 ENHRY and CDR2 SYGVKD. The CDR3 region is CAISESGTGTGADQPQHF. In nucleotides, the CDR3 is TGTGCCATCAGTGAGTCGGGGACAGGGACTGGGGCGGATCAGCCCCAGCATTTT.

V and J are TRBV5-1 and TRBJ2-3; 11 bases match TRBD2. CDR1 is SGHRS and CDR2 is YFSETQ in the germline V gene. CDR3 length: 19 residues. The junction had 12 bases not matched to a gene; V was cut back by 0 bases and J by 3 bases. CDR3 sequence reads: CASSLAPLGLAEATDTQYF. CDR3 DNA sequence: TGCGCCAGCAGCTTGGCGCCCTTGGGACTAGCGGAGGCAACAGATACGCAGTATTTT. Supplemented by reference TRBV5-1 and TRBJ2-3, the full variable domain reads KAGVTQTPRYLIKTRGQQVTLSCSPISGHRSVSWYQQTPGQGLQFLFEYFSETQRNKGNFPGRFSGRQFSNSRSEMNVSTLELGDSALYLCASSLAPLGLAEATDTQYFGPGTRLTVL.

The rearrangement uses TRBV10-1 and TRBJ2-4; D may correspond to TRBD1 or TRBD2 (6 bases each). This CDR3 contains 16 residues. CDR1 and CDR2 from the germline V gene are WNHNN and SYGVQD (reference sequence). V was pared by 0 bases and J by 6 bases, with 15 bases between. CDR3 bases: TGCGCCAGCAGTGAGTCGTACAGGGAGGTTAGAAACATTCAGTACTTC. It specifies CASSESYREVRNIQYF.

This chain joins TRBV18 and TRBJ2-1; the match to TRBD2 covers 13 bases. Germline assignment: CDR1 KGHSH and CDR2 LQKENI. Unmatched junction bases numbered 6, after V lost 2 bases and J lost 5 bases. The CDR3 extends over 17 amino acids. CDR3 loop: CASSPKGGTSGDNEQFF. In DNA form, the CDR3 reads TGTGCCAGCTCACCAAAAGGCGGGACTAGCGGGGACAATGAGCAGTTCTTC.

This clone was found a few times. This chain links TRBV4-1 with TRBJ2-7; TRBD2 matches 15 bases. Trimming removed 2 bases from V and 7 bases from J; junction bases left unmatched: 18. Germline CDR1 is MGHRA and CDR2 is YSYEKL. The CDR3 spans 20 residues. The CDR3 here is CASSQSPGLAGGRGTGEQYF. The CDR3 DNA is TGCGCCAGCAGCCAATCCCCGGGACTAGCGGGAGGTCGCGGTACTGGGGAGCAGTACTTC.

The chain joins TRBV29-1 to TRBJ2-5; D not resolved. CDR1 and CDR2 (germline): SQVTM, ANQGSEA. With 6 bases removed from V and 5 bases from J, the gap between germline ends came to 13 bases. This CDR3 is 12 amino acids long. This CDR3 is CSVLTNGETQYF. The DNA of the CDR3 is TGCAGCGTACTTACCAACGGGGAGACCCAGTACTTC.

The chain uses TRBV7-3 and TRBJ2-3, with D unresolved. The CDR3 spans 13 residues. Trimming cost V 5 bases and J 5 bases, with 11 bases left between them. CDR1 and CDR2 from the germline V gene are SGHTA and FQGTGA. CDR3 sequence: CASSPNVRDTQYF. The CDR3 DNA is TGTGCCAGCAGCCCTAACGTGAGAGATACGCAGTATTTT.

V gene TRBV5-1 combines with J gene TRBJ2-3, with a weak D call TRBD2 (6 bases). The CDR3 sequence is 16 residues long. With 0 bases removed from V and 0 bases from J, the gap between germline ends came to 11 bases. Germline CDR1 reads SGHRS; CDR2 reads YFSETQ. CDR3 loop: CASSLGRGISTDTQYF. The CDR3 bases are TGCGCCAGCAGCTTGGGACGGGGGATTAGCACAGATACGCAGTATTTT.

The chain couples TRBV18 to TRBJ2-3; 11 nucleotides line up with TRBD2. The trim removed 5 bases at V and 3 bases at J, leaving 7 bases unmatched. The germline V gene has CDR1 KGHSH and CDR2 LQKENI. This CDR3 is 16 amino acids long. CDR3 sequence (DNA): TGTGCCAGCTCAGGTACTAGCGGGGGATATACAGATACGCAGTATTTT. Protein product: CASSGTSGGYTDTQYF.

The chain recombines TRBV6-5 with TRBJ1-1; D uncertain. Trimming pared 2 bases from V and 5 bases from J, leaving 3 bases between. The CDR3 covers 11 residues. The V gene's germline CDR1 is MNHEY and CDR2 SVGAGI. The CDR3 protein is CASSYRTEAFF. CDR3 bases: TGTGCCAGCAGTTACAGGACTGAAGCTTTCTTT.

This chain uses TRBV5-4 with TRBJ2-1, with 7 nucleotides matching TRBD1. This CDR3 is 15 amino acids long. CDR1 is SGHNT, CDR2 YYREEE, per germline (reference sequence). V shed 4 bases and J 10 bases; nucleotides not matched to a gene: 14. CDR3 nucleotides: TGTGCCAGCAGCAAGACAGGGTTGGGAAAAAACGAGCAGTTCTTC. Translation: CASSKTGLGKNEQFF.